This entry lists 28 T cell receptor beta chains sequenced from one sample in a study of blood T cell repertoires in COVID-19. The method was immunoSEQ multiplex PCR; TCRdb's version includes in-frame clones alone and lacks a portion of them. Of 100,000 to 150,000 clones listed, about 90% are singletons. The sample taken for sequencing was peripheral blood. The receptors were sampled from a woman aged 60-75 years with acute or convalescent COVID-19.

The chain joins TRBV19 to TRBJ1-4; D unresolved. There are 12 residues in the CDR3. CDR1 LNHDA and CDR2 SQIVND come from the germline V gene (reference sequence). V was clipped by 6 bases and J by 15 bases, with 17 bases between them. CDR3: CASRGGLNRMFF. For the CDR3, the DNA is TGTGCCAGTAGGGGAGGGCTGAATAGAATGTTTTTT.

The V call is TRBV9, the J call TRBJ2-1, with 13 bases identical to TRBD2. This CDR3 region has 20 residues. V lost 0 bases and J lost 1; bases outside the gene matches: 10. Germline V gives CDR1 SGDLS, CDR2 YYNGEE. The CDR3 DNA sequence: TGTGCCAGCAGCGTAGATGGCGTCGGACTAGCGGGAGATTCCTACAATGAGCAGTTCTTC. Translation gives CASSVDGVGLAGDSYNEQFF.

This chain uses TRBV2 with TRBJ2-5; 8 positions match TRBD2. Germline V lookup: CDR1 SNHLY, CDR2 FYNNEI. V lost 6 bases to trimming and J lost 5 bases; unmatched junction nucleotides: 11. CDR3 length: 15 residues. Here the CDR3 reads CASRGASGSWETQYF. CDR3 nucleotide sequence: TGTGCCAGCAGGGGGGCTAGCGGGTCGTGGGAGACCCAGTACTTC. Supplemented by reference TRBV2 and TRBJ2-5, the full variable domain reads EPEVTQTPSHQVTQMGQEVILRCVPISNHLYFYWYRQILGQKVEFLVSFYNNEISEKSEIFDDQFSVERPDGSNFTLKIRSTKLEDSAMYFCASRGASGSWETQYFGPGTRLLVL.

This chain links TRBV10-1 with TRBJ1-5; TRBD1 matches at 9 bases. The V and J ends lost 6 bases and 3 bases, in that order; junction bases with no gene match: 12. CDR1 is WNHNN and CDR2 is SYGVQD in the germline V gene (reference sequence). The CDR3 has 17 amino acids. The CDR3 is CASRSGHGQGYNQPQHF. CDR3 nucleotides: TGCGCCAGCAGGTCGGGGCACGGACAGGGGTACAATCAGCCCCAGCATTTT.

The CDR3, as DNA: TGTGCCAGCGGGACAGGATCGACTGGGGCCAACGTCCTGACTTTC. It codes for CASGTGSTGANVLTF. The chain employs TRBV28 and TRBJ2-6; 8 bases are shared with TRBD1. With 8 bases clipped from V and 2 bases from J, the junction kept 5 bases outside the gene matches. Germline lookup yields CDR1 MDHEN and CDR2 SYDVKM. CDR3 length: 15 amino acids. The whole variable domain, remainder taken from reference TRBV28 and TRBJ2-6, is DVKVTQSSRYLVKRTGEKVFLECVQDMDHENMFWYRQDPGLGLRLIYFSYDVKMKEKGDIPEGYSVSREKKERFSLILESASTNQTSMYLCASGTGSTGANVLTFGAGSRLTVL.

V and J are TRBV5-8 and TRBJ2-5; 7 bases match TRBD2. Germline CDR1 SGHTS, CDR2 YDEGEE. CDR3 size: 16 residues. The V and J ends lost 7 bases and 5 bases, in that order; junction bases with no gene match: 17. The CDR3 bases are TGTGCCAGCGAGAGAGCGGGGCTTGACTGGGGTGAGACCCAGTACTTC. As protein: CASERAGLDWGETQYF.

The sample holds one count of this clone. The V gene is TRBV19, the J gene TRBJ2-2, with D hard to call. The CDR3 has 14 amino acids. Trimming stripped 4 bases from V and 5 bases from J, with 11 bases between. Germline V gene lookup returns CDR1 LNHDA and CDR2 SQIVND (reference sequence). The CDR3 nucleotides are TGTGCCAGTAGTACCCCGAGCTGGACCGGGGAGCTGTTTTTT. It yields the protein CASSTPSWTGELFF.

This clone has more than one count but fewer than ten. V and J are TRBV7-9 and TRBJ2-6, with D maybe TRBD2 (7 bases). The CDR3 has 17 amino acids. Germline CDR1 reads SEHNR; CDR2 reads FQNEAQ (reference sequence). V lost 5 bases, J lost 3 bases, and 17 bases lay in between. The CDR3 nucleotides are TGTGCCAGCAGCCCCGTGGGGGGGGCCTTTGGGGCCAACGTCCTGACTTTC. This codes for CASSPVGGAFGANVLTF.

The CDR3 reads CASSSQSGTEAFF. CDR3 nucleotide sequence: TGTGCCAGTAGTTCCCAAAGCGGGACTGAAGCTTTCTTT. The V call is TRBV19, the J call TRBJ1-1; D uncertain. The V gene's germline CDR1 is LNHDA and CDR2 SQIVND (reference sequence). This CDR3 contains 13 residues. The ends were cut back, 5 bases at V and 5 bases at J, with 12 bases in the middle.

V gene TRBV3-1 (or the pseudogene TRBV3-2) combines with J gene TRBJ2-1; TRBD2 matches 7 bases. CDR1 and CDR2 from the germline V gene are LGHDT and YNNKEL (reference sequence). CDR3 length equals 15 residues. The V segment lost 6 bases and the J segment 0 bases; nucleotides outside the gene matches: 5. This CDR3 is CASSSGLSSYNEQFF. In DNA form, the CDR3 reads TGTGCCAGCAGTAGCGGGCTAAGCTCCTACAATGAGCAGTTCTTC.

The gene calls are TRBV6-6 and TRBJ2-3; D may be TRBD2 (7 bases). This CDR3 is built from 15 residues. V was cut by 7 bases and J by 6 bases, with 20 bases left in between. The germline gives CDR1 MNHNY, CDR2 SVGAGI (reference sequence). CDR3 sequence: CASTPRGGPEDTQYF. For the CDR3, the DNA is TGTGCCAGCACTCCACGCGGGGGCCCAGAGGATACGCAGTATTTT.

The chain combines TRBV7-9 with TRBJ2-1, with D maybe TRBD2 (5 bases). The germline gives CDR1 SEHNR, CDR2 FQNEAQ (reference sequence). V lost 5 bases and J lost 8, with 22 bases in between. This CDR3 is built from 16 residues. The CDR3 protein is CASSPLGEGRKDEQFF. CDR3 DNA: TGTGCCAGCAGCCCCCTGGGAGAGGGTAGAAAGGATGAGCAGTTCTTC.

This chain connects TRBV6-2 or TRBV6-3 to TRBJ1-1; 7 nucleotides align to TRBD1. V was pared by 2 bases and J by 2 bases, with 5 bases of the junction left unmatched. The CDR3 extends over 15 amino acids. CDR1 and CDR2 (germline): MNHEY, SVGEGT. CDR3 nucleotides: TGTGCCAGCAGTTACGGTCGACAGGGAAACACTGAAGCTTTCTTT. The encoded protein is CASSYGRQGNTEAFF.

The chain recombines TRBV19 with TRBJ1-5, with a tentative D call TRBD1 (5 bases). V gave up 0 bases and J gave up 5 bases, with 11 bases separating them. The CDR3 extends over 15 amino acids. Germline V CDR1 and CDR2: LNHDA, SQIVND (reference sequence). The CDR3 sequence: CASSIEGARDQPQHF. The CDR3 coding sequence is TGTGCCAGTAGTATAGAAGGGGCTCGAGATCAGCCCCAGCATTTT.

The chain is built from TRBV7-2 and TRBJ1-4; no firm D call. The CDR3 loop spans 14 amino acids. The V gene lost 2 bases and the J gene lost 2 bases, with 6 bases spanning the gap. Per germline, CDR1 SGHTA and CDR2 FQGNSA. Here the CDR3 DNA reads TGTGCCAGCAGCTTAACCGCGACTAATGAAAAACTGTTTTTT. Protein product: CASSLTATNEKLFF.

This clone occurred once. The rearrangement uses TRBV6-5 and TRBJ1-2, with 7 nucleotides matching TRBD1. The CDR3 extends over 12 amino acids. V shed 10 bases, J shed 4 bases, and the junction held 6 bases outside the gene matches. The V gene's germline CDR1 is MNHEY and CDR2 SVGAGI. CDR3 in amino acids: CATAGTAYGYTF. The CDR3, as DNA: TGTGCCACCGCCGGGACAGCCTATGGCTACACCTTC.

This clone appeared a few times. The gene calls are TRBV5-1 and TRBJ1-1, with D unclear. The CDR3 is 15 residues long. Trimming stripped 0 bases from V and 0 bases from J, with 9 bases between. Germline CDR1 reads SGHRS; CDR2 reads YFSETQ. The CDR3 region is CASSLGGGLNTEAFF. In nucleotides, the CDR3 is TGCGCCAGCAGCTTGGGTGGAGGTTTGAACACTGAAGCTTTCTTT.

The genes are TRBV15 and TRBJ1-6; a possible D gene is TRBD1 (5 bases). The length of the CDR3 is 16 residues. Trimming took 0 bases from V and 10 from J, leaving 16 bases between them. The V gene's germline CDR1 is LNHNV and CDR2 YYDKDF (reference sequence). In DNA, the CDR3 is TGTGCCACCAGCAGAGATGGGGCAGGGCTTGGGTCACCCCTCCACTTT. Protein product: CATSRDGAGLGSPLHF. Looking up the rest from reference TRBV15 and TRBJ1-6 gives the full variable domain: DAMVIQNPRYQVTQFGKPVTLSCSQTLNHNVMYWYQQKSSQAPKLLFHYYDKDFNNEADTPDNFQSRRPNTSFCFLDIRSPGLGDTAMYLCATSRDGAGLGSPLHFGNGTRLTVT.

The chain uses TRBV5-1 and TRBJ2-5, with D perhaps TRBD1 (6 bases). Germline lookup yields CDR1 SGHRS and CDR2 YFSETQ. Trimming stripped 1 base from V and 3 bases from J, with 10 bases between. This CDR3 is built from 14 residues. This CDR3 is CASSLRDKKETQYF. The CDR3 nucleotides read TGCGCCAGCAGCTTGAGGGACAAGAAAGAGACCCAGTACTTC.

The V call is TRBV30, the J call TRBJ1-1, with D unclear. Trimming removed 4 bases from V and 0 bases from J, with 9 bases in between. The CDR3 loop spans 13 amino acids. The germline V gene has CDR1 GTSNPN and CDR2 SVGIG (reference sequence). CDR3 region: CAWTPLLNTEAFF. The DNA for the CDR3 is TGTGCCTGGACGCCTCTATTGAACACTGAAGCTTTCTTT.

V gene TRBV2 combines with J gene TRBJ2-5, with TRBD2 matching over 8 bases. Trimming took 6 bases from V and 4 from J; bases not matched to a gene: 10. Germline V gene data show CDR1 as SNHLY and CDR2 as FYNNEI. The CDR3 is 15 residues long. The CDR3 region is CASRGQRLARETQYF. Here the CDR3 DNA reads TGTGCCAGCAGAGGACAGAGACTAGCGCGAGAGACCCAGTACTTC.

This chain joins TRBV13 and TRBJ1-1; D unresolved. This CDR3 region has 14 residues. CDR1 and CDR2 (germline): PRHDT, FYEKMQ (reference sequence). Trimming shortened V by 0 bases and J by 2 bases, and 7 bases separated the two germline ends. The CDR3 protein is CASSLGPVNTEAFF. CDR3 coding DNA: TGTGCCAGCAGCTTAGGGCCAGTTAACACTGAAGCTTTCTTT.

The chain joins TRBV7-8 to TRBJ1-1, with D possibly TRBD1 on 6 matching bases. Germline CDR1 and CDR2: SGHVS and FQNEAQ. CDR3 length: 15 amino acids. V lost 1 base to trimming and J lost 6 bases, with 15 bases between them. The DNA of the CDR3 is TGTGCCAGCAGCTTAGTGGGAGGGGGGGGCGCTGAAGCTTTCTTT. It codes for CASSLVGGGGAEAFF.

This clone was counted only a few times. The J gene is TRBJ2-5, the V gene TRBV12-5; a weak D match, TRBD1 (5 bases). The CDR3 runs to 13 residues. V lost 5 bases and J lost 4, with 11 bases in between. Per germline, CDR1 LGHNT and CDR2 FRNRAP. DNA of the CDR3: TGTGCTAGTGGTCCTGACAGAGGAGAGACCCAGTACTTC. Translation: CASGPDRGETQYF.

The chain uses TRBV27 and TRBJ1-5; 10 positions match TRBD1. Unmatched junction bases numbered 8, after V lost 6 bases and J lost 6 bases. The CDR3 is 15 amino acids. The germline V gene has CDR1 MNHEY and CDR2 SMNVEV (reference sequence). CDR3 coding DNA: TGTGCCAGCAGAAGACAGGGGGCGTGGGGTCAGCCCCAGCATTTT. Translating gives CASRRQGAWGQPQHF.

The chain links TRBV9 to TRBJ1-1, with D perhaps matching TRBD1 (5 bases). V was shortened by 3 bases and J by 0 bases, with 18 bases between the two germline ends. The CDR3 extends over 17 amino acids. Germline lookup yields CDR1 SGDLS and CDR2 YYNGEE. This chain's CDR3 is CASSDTQGAGMNTEAFF. In nucleotides, the CDR3 is TGTGCCAGCAGCGACACCCAAGGGGCGGGGATGAACACTGAAGCTTTCTTT.

CDR3 sequence reads: CASSTQGPHGYTF. The CDR3 DNA follows: TGTGCCAGCAGCACACAGGGTCCCCATGGCTACACCTTC. The chain carries TRBV28 and TRBJ1-2, with D possibly being TRBD1 (6 bases). This CDR3 is 13 amino acids long. Germline V lookup: CDR1 MDHEN, CDR2 SYDVKM. Trimming cost V 6 bases and J 6 bases, with 14 bases left between them.

V and J are TRBV20-1 and TRBJ2-3; the D is unclear. The germline V gene has CDR1 DFQATT and CDR2 SNEGSKA (reference sequence). V gave up 3 bases and J gave up 6 bases, with 7 bases separating them. There are 11 residues in the CDR3. DNA for the CDR3: TGCAGTGCTAGCCCAGTGGATACGCAGTATTTT. Translated, it gives CSASPVDTQYF.